These T cell receptor beta chains were read from a single sample in a study of beta chain features in type 1 diabetes. The method was immunoSEQ multiplex PCR; TCRdb's version includes in-frame clones alone and lacks a portion of them. The sample holds 300,000 to 400,000 clones; 8% to 10% are singletons and the top ten take about 0.64%. Material for sequencing was central memory CD4+ T cells from blood. These receptors all stem from a man younger than 40 with type 1 diabetes. Both conserved end residues are part of each CDR3. D genes are given only for firm matches. Where a row states a size, it is once, few, many or the class of an expanded clone; other rows omit it.

>NA|NA|TRBJ1-2|TRBV6-1
TGTGCCAGCAGTACCCCAGGGTCTTCCTATGGCTACACCTTC
CASSTPGSSYGYTF
>NA|NA|TRBJ2-3|TRBV2
TGTGCCAGCAGTGAAGTTCCGTCCTCCAGCACAGATACGCAGTATTTT
CASSEVPSSSTDTQYF
>few|NA|TRBJ2-1|TRBV2
TGTGCCAGCAACCAGCGACAAATCTACAATGAGCAGTTCTTC
CASNQRQIYNEQFF
>few|NA|TRBJ2-3|TRBV4-1
TGCGCCAGCAGCCAAGCCAGGATCAACGCAGATACGCAGTATTTT
CASSQARINADTQYF
>few|NA|TRBJ1-5|TRBV30
TGTGCCTGGAGTCTCCCCCCCTACTCTACCGGCAATCAGCCCCAGCATTTT
CAWSLPPYSTGNQPQHF
>few|NA|TRBJ1-5|TRBV28
TGTGCCAGCAGTTCCTTGAGCAATCAGCCCCAGCATTTT
CASSSLSNQPQHF
>few|NA|TRBJ2-7|TRBV7-2
TGCGCCAGCAGCCAAGATAGTGGCTATAGGTACGAGCAGTACTTC
CASSQDSGYRYEQYF
>few|TRBD2|TRBJ2-7|TRBV27
TGTGCCAGCAGTCCCCTAGCGGGAGCCTACGAGCAGTACTTC
CASSPLAGAYEQYF
>NA|TRBD2|TRBJ2-2|TRBV7-2
TGTGCCAGCAGCTTCACGGGGACTAGCGGGACCGGGGAGCTGTTTTTT
CASSFTGTSGTGELFF
>many|NA|TRBJ1-5|TRBV9
TGTGCCAGCAGCGTAGGAGGGAAGGTCGGGCAGCCCCAGCATTTT
CASSVGGKVGQPQHF
>many|NA|TRBJ2-3|TRBV7-9
TGTGCCAGCAGCTTAACTACGGCAAGTGATAGCACAGATACGCAGTATTTT
CASSLTTASDSTDTQYF
>few|NA|TRBJ2-1|TRBV5-6
TGTGCCAGCAGCCCTAGCGAATCACACTACAATGAGCAGTTCTTC
CASSPSESHYNEQFF
>few|TRBD2|TRBJ2-3|TRBV7-9
TGTGCCAGCAGCTTGGAGCGGGAGGGATTCGGCACAGATACGCAGTATTTT
CASSLEREGFGTDTQYF
>NA|NA|TRBJ1-1|TRBV7-9
TGTGCCAGCAGCTTCATCCTACAGGTAAACACTGAAGCTTTCTTT
CASSFILQVNTEAFF
>many|TRBD1|TRBJ1-4|TRBV9
TGTGCCAGCAATTCCGGGACAGGAGATGAAAAACTGTTTTTT
CASNSGTGDEKLFF
>NA|NA|TRBJ2-3|TRBV5-8
TGTGCCAGCAGCTTAGGTCCAGTAACCCAGTATTTT
CASSLGPVTQYF
>few|TRBD2|TRBJ2-1|TRBV5-4
TGTGCCAGCAGCTACATGCTAGCGGGAGGGGGGCATGAGCAGTTCTTC
CASSYMLAGGGHEQFF
>few|NA|TRBJ2-2|TRBV7-7
TGTGCTAGCAGCTTAAGTCGCTCCAGCGGGGAGCTGTTTTTT
CASSLSRSSGELFF
>medium-sized|TRBD1|TRBJ1-5|TRBV19
TGTGCCAGTAGTGATAGACAGGGCGATCAGCCCCAGCATTTT
CASSDRQGDQPQHF
>few|TRBD1|TRBJ1-5|TRBV6-5
TGTGCCAGCAGTTACAGGAGGGGGCTGAGCAATCAGCCCCAGCATTTT
CASSYRRGLSNQPQHF
>NA|NA|TRBJ1-4|TRBV11-2
TGTGCCAGCAGCTTTGGGCAATTTACCGAAAAACTGTTTTTT
CASSFGQFTEKLFF
>NA|NA|TRBJ2-3|TRBV6-5
TGTGCCAGCAGTAACTACCGCACAGATACGCAGTATTTT
CASSNYRTDTQYF
>few|NA|TRBJ2-7|TRBV11-2
TGTGCCAGCAGCTTAGATCGGAGAGGGACCTACGAGCAGTACTTC
CASSLDRRGTYEQYF
>NA|TRBD2|TRBJ2-5|TRBV19
TGTGCCAGTGCTCTAGCGGGAGGTCTCGAGACCCAGTACTTC
CASALAGGLETQYF
>NA|NA|TRBJ2-1|TRBV7-2
TGTGCCAGCAGCTTAGAACCTAGCGCCTACAATGAGCAGTTCTTC
CASSLEPSAYNEQFF
>NA|NA|TRBJ1-5|TRBV7-2
TGTGCCAGCAGCCCCGCGTCCCTCACAGGCCAGCCCCAGCATTTT
CASSPASLTGQPQHF
>few|TRBD1|TRBJ1-2|TRBV30
TGTGCCTGGAGTGTAGGGGGCGGCTACACCTTC
CAWSVGGGYTF
>few|TRBD1|TRBJ2-5|TRBV7-9
TGTGCCAGCAGCCCCGGGACAGGGGAAGAGACCCAGTACTTC
CASSPGTGEETQYF
>NA|NA|TRBJ2-7|TRBV4-3
TGCGCCAGCAGCCAAGTATTCAAAGCGGCCTACGAGCAGTACTTC
CASSQVFKAAYEQYF
>many|TRBD1|TRBJ1-4|TRBV19
TGTGCCAGTACCACCGCGGGACAGATTAATGAAAAACTGTTTTTT
CASTTAGQINEKLFF
>NA|TRBD1|TRBJ2-2|TRBV6-5
TGTGCCAGCAGTTACTTGGACAGGGCCGGGGAGCTGTTTTTT
CASSYLDRAGELFF
>few|TRBD1|TRBJ2-7|TRBV6-1
TGTGCCATCAGTAGGACAGGGAACTACGAGCAGTACTTC
CAISRTGNYEQYF
>few|NA|TRBJ1-1|TRBV4-3
TGCGCCAGCAGCCAAGGGGCCCGGAGTACTGAAGCTTTCTTT
CASSQGARSTEAFF
>NA|NA|TRBJ1-2|TRBV18
TGTGCCAGCTCACATTTACAGAGGGGATATGGCTACACCTTC
CASSHLQRGYGYTF
>few|NA|TRBJ2-3|TRBV27
TGTGCCAGCAGCCTGGGGGATACAGATACGCAGTATTTT
CASSLGDTDTQYF
>few|NA|TRBJ2-7|TRBV20-1
TGCAGTGCTAGGGGGAACGACGAGCAGTACTTC
CSARGNDEQYF
>NA|NA|TRBJ2-1|TRBV5-4
TGTGCCAGCAGCTTATCGTACAATGAGCAGTTCTTC
CASSLSYNEQFF
>NA|TRBD1|TRBJ2-1|TRBV12-5
TGTGCTAGTGGTTTGGGACAGGGCGACAATGAGCAGTTCTTC
CASGLGQGDNEQFF
>NA|TRBD2|TRBJ2-7|TRBV7-3
TGTGCCAGCAGCTCAGGACTAGCGGGGTACGAGCAGTACTTC
CASSSGLAGYEQYF
>NA|NA|TRBJ2-5|TRBV15
TGTGCCACCAGCAGAGACCCGACGGCCTGGGAGACCCAGTACTTC
CATSRDPTAWETQYF
>few|NA|TRBJ1-2|TRBV16
TGTGCCAGCAGCTACGCGACCCGAGCCCGGGGTAGCTATGGCTACACCTTC
CASSYATRARGSYGYTF